This paragraph covers one T cell receptor (beta chain) sequence. Assay: immunoSEQ multiplex PCR; the TCRdb copy retains only in-frame clones and omits some. The data show 200,000 or so clones, around 80% seen once. This sample was taken from a study of cytomegalovirus exposure and HLA in healthy donors. These donors were members of the roughly 120-subject validation cohort, a group separate from the roughly 670-subject first cohort. This CDR3 region has 13 residues. The germline V gene has CDR1 GTSNPN and CDR2 SVGIG (reference sequence). V was pared by 8 bases and J by 2 bases, with 13 bases between. The specimen sequenced was PBMCs. V gene TRBV30 combines with J gene TRBJ2-1; D perhaps matches TRBD1 (6 bases). This sequence was found in a woman aged 25 to 39 in good health and CMV-seropositive. The chain's CDR3 is CAREGVTYNEQFF. The CDR3, as DNA: TGTGCCCGAGAGGGGGTCACCTACAATGAGCAGTTCTTC.